The rows below give T cell receptor beta chains drawn from one sample of a study of T cells in Graves' hyperthyroidism and ophthalmopathy. TCRdb itself ran the multiplex PCR reads through MiXCR, one entry per CDR3 protein. The repertoire holds hundreds of thousands of distinct CDR3 sequences, with nearly 15% as singletons. Sequencing was performed on blood. The receptors shown here come from a woman aged 60-75 years with Graves' ophthalmopathy. Both conserved end residues are part of each CDR3. Each record gives: D gene, clone size, V gene, J gene, CDR3 protein, CDR3 DNA. The D gene is left open where the match is weak. The size field is filled for only some rows; it gives once, few, many or a size class.

d_gene: .; abundance: many; v_gene: TRBV5-1; j_gene: TRBJ2-3; CDR3aa: CASSSPGEDTQYF; CDR3nt: TGCGCCAGCAGCTCACCCGGGGAGGATACGCAGTATTTT
d_gene: TRBD2; abundance: many; v_gene: TRBV30; j_gene: TRBJ2-7; CDR3aa: CAGGLAGAYEQYF; CDR3nt: TGTGCCGGGGGACTAGCGGGGGCCTACGAGCAGTACTTC
d_gene: TRBD1; abundance: many; v_gene: TRBV2; j_gene: TRBJ1-1; CDR3aa: CASSEGVGGLVTEAFF; CDR3nt: TGTGCCAGCAGTGAAGGGGTAGGGGGCTTAGTCACTGAAGCTTTCTTT
d_gene: TRBD2; abundance: few; v_gene: TRBV10-3; j_gene: TRBJ2-1; CDR3aa: CAISDTSGRSYNEQFF; CDR3nt: TGTGCCATCAGTGACACTAGCGGGAGGTCCTACAATGAGCAGTTCTTC
d_gene: .; abundance: .; v_gene: TRBV4-1; j_gene: TRBJ1-3; CDR3aa: CASSQDSGSGNTIYF; CDR3nt: TGCGCCAGCAGCCAAGATTCAGGCTCTGGAAACACCATATATTTT
d_gene: TRBD1; abundance: many; v_gene: TRBV7-2; j_gene: TRBJ2-1; CDR3aa: CASSSDRGRYNEQFF; CDR3nt: TGTGCCAGCAGCTCCGACAGGGGGCGATACAATGAGCAGTTCTTC
d_gene: TRBD2; abundance: .; v_gene: TRBV28; j_gene: TRBJ2-1; CDR3aa: CASSRTSGRAYNEQFF; CDR3nt: TGTGCCAGCAGTCGTACTAGCGGGAGGGCGTACAATGAGCAGTTCTTC
d_gene: TRBD2; abundance: many; v_gene: TRBV20-1; j_gene: TRBJ2-1; CDR3aa: CSARRGGSSYNEQFF; CDR3nt: TGCAGTGCTAGACGCGGGGGGAGCTCCTACAATGAGCAGTTCTTC
d_gene: .; abundance: .; v_gene: TRBV24-1; j_gene: TRBJ2-2; CDR3aa: CATSDYSRENTGELFF; CDR3nt: TGTGCCACCAGTGATTACTCCAGGGAGAACACCGGGGAGCTGTTTTTT
d_gene: TRBD1; abundance: .; v_gene: TRBV30; j_gene: TRBJ1-1; CDR3aa: CAWSQGDRGLSVNTEAFF; CDR3nt: TGTGCCTGGAGCCAAGGGGACAGGGGGCTCTCGGTGAACACTGAAGCTTTCTTT
d_gene: .; abundance: many; v_gene: TRBV2; j_gene: TRBJ2-7; CDR3aa: CASSRDLHEQYF; CDR3nt: TGTGCCAGCAGTAGGGACCTCCACGAGCAGTACTTC
d_gene: .; abundance: .; v_gene: TRBV5-5; j_gene: TRBJ2-2; CDR3aa: CASSSPEPHTGELFF; CDR3nt: TGTGCCAGCAGCTCCCCGGAGCCTCACACCGGGGAGCTGTTTTTT
d_gene: .; abundance: many; v_gene: TRBV7-3; j_gene: TRBJ2-1; CDR3aa: CASSSQGNEQFF; CDR3nt: TGTGCCAGCAGCTCTCAGGGAAATGAGCAGTTCTTC
d_gene: .; abundance: .; v_gene: TRBV6-1; j_gene: TRBJ2-3; CDR3aa: CASSEPGETDTQYF; CDR3nt: TGTGCCAGCAGTGAACCCGGGGAAACAGATACGCAGTATTTT
d_gene: TRBD2; abundance: many; v_gene: TRBV12-3/TRBV12-4; j_gene: TRBJ2-5; CDR3aa: CASSRGGLAGGETQYF; CDR3nt: TGTGCCAGCAGTAGAGGGGGACTAGCGGGTGGAGAGACCCAGTACTTC
d_gene: TRBD1; abundance: many; v_gene: TRBV20-1; j_gene: TRBJ1-4; CDR3aa: CSASRDSLSTNEKLFF; CDR3nt: TGCAGTGCTAGTAGGGACAGCCTTTCTACTAATGAAAAACTGTTTTTT
d_gene: .; abundance: .; v_gene: TRBV4-1; j_gene: TRBJ2-3; CDR3aa: CASSQIFNRASSTDTQYF; CDR3nt: TGCGCCAGCAGCCAAATATTCAACCGGGCCTCTAGCACAGATACGCAGTATTTT
d_gene: .; abundance: many; v_gene: TRBV2; j_gene: TRBJ2-2; CDR3aa: CATRDQTIGELFF; CDR3nt: TGTGCCACCAGGGACCAGACGATCGGGGAGCTGTTTTTT
d_gene: TRBD2; abundance: many; v_gene: TRBV7-9; j_gene: TRBJ2-1; CDR3aa: CASSRGLELLGEQFF; CDR3nt: TGTGCCAGCAGCAGGGGACTAGAATTGCTCGGTGAGCAGTTCTTC
d_gene: TRBD2; abundance: .; v_gene: TRBV19; j_gene: TRBJ2-1; CDR3aa: CATSETYNEQFF; CDR3nt: TGTGCTACTAGCGAAACCTACAATGAGCAGTTCTTC
d_gene: .; abundance: few; v_gene: TRBV7-2; j_gene: TRBJ2-7; CDR3aa: CASTPGWGPYEQYF; CDR3nt: TGTGCCAGCACCCCTGGGTGGGGACCCTACGAGCAGTACTTC
d_gene: TRBD2; abundance: many; v_gene: TRBV7-9; j_gene: TRBJ2-3; CDR3aa: CASSLVAGVRDTQYF; CDR3nt: TGTGCCAGCAGCTTAGTAGCGGGAGTCCGGGATACGCAGTATTTT
d_gene: TRBD2; abundance: few; v_gene: TRBV24-1; j_gene: TRBJ2-1; CDR3aa: CATSDSSGSDVNEQFF; CDR3nt: TGTGCCACCAGTGATTCTAGCGGGAGTGACGTCAATGAGCAGTTCTTC
d_gene: .; abundance: .; v_gene: TRBV7-2; j_gene: TRBJ1-2; CDR3aa: CASSLARPGYGYTF; CDR3nt: TGTGCCAGCAGCTTAGCGAGGCCGGGCTATGGCTACACCTTC
d_gene: .; abundance: many; v_gene: TRBV12-3/TRBV12-4; j_gene: TRBJ2-7; CDR3aa: CASSIGGAGPSYEQYF; CDR3nt: TGTGCCAGCAGTATTGGTGGGGCGGGGCCTTCCTACGAGCAGTACTTC
d_gene: TRBD1; abundance: many; v_gene: TRBV20-1; j_gene: TRBJ2-1; CDR3aa: CSAPHTLPGPRQGPYNEQFF; CDR3nt: TGCAGTGCCCCTCACACTCTCCCCGGGCCGAGACAGGGTCCCTACAATGAGCAGTTCTTC
d_gene: .; abundance: many; v_gene: TRBV20-1; j_gene: TRBJ1-1; CDR3aa: CSAPRAVEAFF; CDR3nt: TGCAGTGCTCCCCGGGCGGTAGAAGCTTTCTTT
d_gene: .; abundance: many; v_gene: TRBV19; j_gene: TRBJ2-3; CDR3aa: CASSSTQRSRDTQYF; CDR3nt: TGTGCCAGTAGCTCCACGCAAAGGTCCCGAGATACGCAGTATTTT
d_gene: TRBD1; abundance: .; v_gene: TRBV7-3; j_gene: TRBJ2-2; CDR3aa: CASSLLGQGATGELFF; CDR3nt: TGTGCCAGCAGCTTACTTGGACAGGGGGCAACCGGGGAGCTGTTTTTT
d_gene: .; abundance: many; v_gene: TRBV7-2; j_gene: TRBJ2-5; CDR3aa: CASRVDIQETQYF; CDR3nt: TGTGCCAGCAGAGTGGATATCCAAGAGACCCAGTACTTC
d_gene: .; abundance: few; v_gene: TRBV15; j_gene: TRBJ2-1; CDR3aa: CATSRDLRGPYNEQFF; CDR3nt: TGTGCCACCAGCAGAGATTTGCGGGGGCCCTACAATGAGCAGTTCTTC
d_gene: .; abundance: .; v_gene: TRBV2; j_gene: TRBJ1-4; CDR3aa: CASSEYNEKLFF; CDR3nt: TGTGCCAGCAGTGAATATAATGAAAAACTGTTTTTT
d_gene: .; abundance: many; v_gene: TRBV2; j_gene: TRBJ2-5; CDR3aa: CASSGAGMETQYF; CDR3nt: TGTGCCAGCAGTGGGGCAGGGATGGAGACCCAGTACTTC
d_gene: TRBD2; abundance: few; v_gene: TRBV13; j_gene: TRBJ2-7; CDR3aa: CASSLGLAGAGREQYF; CDR3nt: TGTGCCAGCAGCTTAGGGCTAGCGGGCGCCGGTAGAGAGCAGTACTTC
d_gene: .; abundance: many; v_gene: TRBV11-3; j_gene: TRBJ2-1; CDR3aa: CASSSAYASSYNEQFF; CDR3nt: TGTGCCAGCAGCTCCGCCTATGCAAGCTCCTACAATGAGCAGTTCTTC
d_gene: .; abundance: few; v_gene: TRBV27; j_gene: TRBJ2-7; CDR3aa: CASSPAPAGSYEQYF; CDR3nt: TGTGCCAGCAGCCCCGCCCCCGCAGGGTCCTACGAGCAGTACTTC
d_gene: .; abundance: many; v_gene: TRBV7-9; j_gene: TRBJ2-3; CDR3aa: CASSQTRSTDTQYF; CDR3nt: TGTGCCAGCAGCCAGACTAGAAGCACAGATACGCAGTATTTT
d_gene: .; abundance: .; v_gene: TRBV29-1; j_gene: TRBJ1-5; CDR3aa: CSVGEGGGQPQHF; CDR3nt: TGCAGCGTTGGGGAAGGGGGGGGACAGCCCCAGCATTTT
d_gene: .; abundance: many; v_gene: TRBV5-6; j_gene: TRBJ2-7; CDR3aa: CASSLGRREQYF; CDR3nt: TGTGCCAGCAGCTTGGGAAGGCGCGAGCAGTACTTC
d_gene: TRBD2; abundance: many; v_gene: TRBV2; j_gene: TRBJ2-1; CDR3aa: CASSEGGGGGYEQFF; CDR3nt: TGTGCCAGCAGTGAGGGCGGGGGGGGCGGCTATGAGCAGTTCTTC
d_gene: TRBD1; abundance: .; v_gene: TRBV20-1; j_gene: TRBJ2-5; CDR3aa: CSAPTGRETQYF; CDR3nt: TGCAGTGCGCCGACAGGGCGGGAGACCCAGTACTTC